What follows are 18 T cell receptor beta chains derived from one specimen sequenced in a study of blood T cell repertoires in COVID-19 (dated by TCRdb to the early 2020s). Library construction relied on the immunoSEQ multiplex PCR assay. TCRdb took over this immuneACCESS table, retaining in-frame rearrangements with V and J assigned. Such tables are incomplete; in checked studies, under half of the missing clones stem from an unresolved V gene, and the remainder is unexplained. This sample comprises roughly 68,000 clones, roughly nine tenths of them detected only once. Jointly, the top ten make up 7.3% of the sample. The sample comprised peripheral blood. These receptors originate from a middle-aged man with COVID-19, enrolled during active disease.

V gene TRBV7-9 combines with J gene TRBJ2-3; a possible D gene is TRBD2 (7 bases). CDR3 length equals 17 residues. The germline V and J ends were trimmed by 4 bases and 3 bases, with 20 bases remaining between them. CDR1 is SEHNR, CDR2 FQNEAQ, per germline (reference sequence). In nucleotides, the CDR3 is TGTGCCAGCAGCTACCGAAGGGGGGGCCAAAGGACAGATACGCAGTATTTT. Protein sequence: CASSYRRGGQRTDTQYF.

This clone has a handful of counts. The chain recombines TRBV2 with TRBJ1-2, with TRBD1 matching over 7 bases. Trimming removed 6 bases from V and 6 bases from J; junction bases left unmatched: 1. Germline-derived CDR1 and CDR2 are SNHLY and FYNNEI. The CDR3 loop spans 11 amino acids. The CDR3 loop reads CASRQGDGYTF. The CDR3 coding sequence is TGTGCCAGCAGGCAGGGGGATGGCTACACCTTC.

This rearrangement joins TRBV5-1 to TRBJ1-6; D is undetermined. The CDR3 covers 13 residues. V dropped 0 bases and J dropped 10 bases, with 8 bases sitting between them. Germline CDR1 is SGHRS and CDR2 is YFSETQ. The CDR3 coding sequence is TGCGCCAGCAGCTTGGAGTTGGAGTCACCCCTCCACTTT. It translates to CASSLELESPLHF.

This chain uses TRBV10-2 with TRBJ1-3; possibly TRBD1 for D (5 bases). The ends were cut back, 4 bases at V and 0 bases at J, with 7 bases in the middle. The germline V gene has CDR1 WSHSY and CDR2 SAAADI. The length of the CDR3 is 14 residues. The CDR3 nucleotides read TGCGCCAGCAGTGGACAGAGCTCTGGAAACACCATATATTTT. This translates into CASSGQSSGNTIYF.

This clone was found a few times. This chain links TRBV9 with TRBJ2-1, with D possibly matching TRBD1 (6 bases). Trimming left V 6 bases short and J 4 bases short, with 11 bases between. CDR3 length: 13 residues. Per the germline V gene, CDR1 is SGDLS and CDR2 is YYNGEE. The CDR3 region has the DNA TGTGCCAGCAACATACAGGGTTACAATGAGCAGTTCTTC. It is translated as CASNIQGYNEQFF. Full variable domain (missing parts from reference TRBV9 and TRBJ2-1): DSGVTQTPKHLITATGQRVTLRCSPRSGDLSVYWYQQSLDQGLQFLIQYYNGEERAKGNILERFSAQQFPDLHSELNLSSLELGDSALYFCASNIQGYNEQFFGPGTRLTVL.

The V and J genes are TRBV24-1 and TRBJ1-5; 8 bases are shared with TRBD1. The CDR3 is 18 residues long. V gave up 12 bases and J gave up 1 base; unmatched junction bases: 19. Germline V gene lookup returns CDR1 KGHDR and CDR2 SFDVKD. The CDR3 DNA reads as TGTGCCCCCCTGGGCCAACCTCAGGGGGCTGAGAGCAATCAGCCCCAGCATTTT. This gives the protein CAPLGQPQGAESNQPQHF.

The chain recombines TRBV10-3 with TRBJ1-5; 11 positions match TRBD1. Germline V gene lookup returns CDR1 ENHRY and CDR2 SYGVKD. This CDR3 is built from 16 residues. Trimming removed 4 bases from V and 4 bases from J; junction bases left unmatched: 6. The CDR3 loop reads CAISVGTGGGNQPQHF. DNA of the CDR3: TGTGCCATCAGTGTGGGGACAGGGGGAGGTAATCAGCCCCAGCATTTT.

Notes on this clone: This CDR3 is also generated by other DNA sequences in the sample. The chain employs TRBV6-5 and TRBJ2-7; no reliable D call. V was trimmed by 6 bases and J by 0 bases, leaving 12 bases between them. The germline gives CDR1 MNHEY, CDR2 SVGAGI. The CDR3 consists of 14 residues. The CDR3 nucleotides are TGTGCCAGCAGGTTGACGGGTAGCTCCTACGAGCAGTACTTC. Its translation: CASRLTGSSYEQYF.

The V gene is TRBV11-2, the J gene TRBJ1-2, with 7 bases lining up with TRBD1. The trim removed 4 bases at V and 5 bases at J, leaving 7 bases unmatched. Per the germline V gene, CDR1 is SGHAT and CDR2 is FQNNGV. The CDR3 loop spans 14 amino acids. CDR3 in DNA: TGTGCCAGCAGCTCACGGACAGGATCATATGGCTACACCTTC. The encoded protein is CASSSRTGSYGYTF.

This rearrangement joins TRBV28 to TRBJ1-2; no clear D. The germline gives CDR1 MDHEN, CDR2 SYDVKM. V lost 5 bases, J lost 5 bases, and 12 bases lay in between. This CDR3 has 13 amino acids. The DNA of the CDR3 is TGTGCCAGCAGTGCCGACTCATTGTATGGCTACACCTTC. Translating it yields CASSADSLYGYTF.

The chain is built from TRBV10-3 and TRBJ2-2; D remains ambiguous. Trimming took 3 bases from V and 4 from J, leaving 15 bases between them. Germline CDR1 and CDR2: ENHRY and SYGVKD. This CDR3 region has 16 residues. As DNA, the CDR3 is TGTGCCATCAGTGATAGCTCTTTAGGTGGCACCGGGGAGCTGTTTTTT. Residues: CAISDSSLGGTGELFF.

The chain couples TRBV5-1 to TRBJ1-2; the match to TRBD1 covers 8 bases. There are 14 residues in the CDR3. Germline V gives CDR1 SGHRS, CDR2 YFSETQ. The V segment lost 4 bases and the J segment 3 bases; nucleotides outside the gene matches: 5. DNA for the CDR3: TGCGCCAGCAGCCCGGGACAGGAGCACTATGGCTACACCTTC. Its protein is CASSPGQEHYGYTF.

The sample holds one count of this clone. This sequence joins TRBV7-8 and TRBJ2-2, with 9 positions matching TRBD1. The CDR3 covers 15 residues. The V and J ends lost 6 bases and 5 bases, in that order; junction bases with no gene match: 7. Per germline, CDR1 SGHVS and CDR2 FQNEAQ. Here the CDR3 reads CASSSPGQGTGELFF. CDR3 DNA: TGTGCCAGCAGTTCACCGGGACAGGGAACCGGGGAGCTGTTTTTT.

J is TRBJ1-2 and V is TRBV10-2; D not resolved. The CDR3 is 15 amino acids. The V gene lost 0 bases and the J gene lost 0 bases, with 8 bases spanning the gap. In germline, CDR1 is WSHSY, CDR2 SAAADI. CDR3 loop: CASSESRGSNYGYTF. CDR3 nucleotides: TGCGCCAGCAGTGAGTCGAGAGGGTCTAACTATGGCTACACCTTC.

This clone appeared once. The rearrangement joins TRBV30 to TRBJ1-2, with D perhaps matching TRBD1 (5 bases). V lost 0 bases and J lost 0, with 11 bases in between. Germline lookup yields CDR1 GTSNPN and CDR2 SVGIG (reference sequence). The CDR3 loop spans 15 amino acids. CDR3 protein: CAWSVNDRPNYGYTF. As DNA, the CDR3 is TGTGCCTGGAGTGTAAATGACAGACCTAACTATGGCTACACCTTC.

This CDR3 is CASSAGLAGGPVGDTQYF. The CDR3 coding sequence is TGTGCCAGCAGTGCGGGGCTAGCGGGGGGGCCTGTTGGAGATACGCAGTATTTT. This chain joins TRBV2 and TRBJ2-3; 12 bases fit TRBD2. V gave up 4 bases and J gave up 5 bases; unmatched junction bases: 13. Germline CDR1 reads SNHLY; CDR2 reads FYNNEI. The CDR3 has 18 amino acids.

The CDR3 sequence: CASSLTSRNEQFF. The DNA for the CDR3 is TGTGCCAGCAGTTTAACTAGCAGGAATGAGCAGTTCTTC. This chain connects TRBV6-2 or TRBV6-3 to TRBJ2-1, with D tentatively TRBD2 (6 bases). V lost 4 bases and J 7 bases, leaving 11 bases between the germline ends. Germline CDR1 is MNHEY and CDR2 is SVGEGT. There are 13 residues in the CDR3.

V is TRBV2 and J is TRBJ2-5; no clear D gene. The CDR3 has 13 amino acids. Germline V CDR1 and CDR2: SNHLY, FYNNEI. The V and J ends lost 7 bases and 1 base respectively, with 10 bases between them. The CDR3: CASNREAQETQYF. The CDR3 DNA reads as TGTGCCAGCAACCGAGAGGCCCAAGAGACCCAGTACTTC. Using reference TRBV2 and TRBJ2-5 for the parts outside the CDR3, the full variable domain is EPEVTQTPSHQVTQMGQEVILRCVPISNHLYFYWYRQILGQKVEFLVSFYNNEISEKSEIFDDQFSVERPDGSNFTLKIRSTKLEDSAMYFCASNREAQETQYFGPGTRLLVL.